These T cell receptor beta chains were read from a single sample in a study of T cells in localized non-small cell lung cancer. Assay used: immunoSEQ multiplex PCR; TCRdb lists only in-frame clones, some missing. This sample has around 91,000 clones, with 87% found just once. This sample comprised peripheral blood, obtained before any cancer treatment. Receptors were obtained from a man aged 40-75 years with stage I squamous cell lung carcinoma. Both conserved end residues are part of each CDR3. Fields, in order: V gene, J gene, D gene, clone size, CDR3 protein, CDR3 DNA. A D gene is named only where the DNA matches it firmly. Clone size, where shown, is once, few, many, or a class for clones that have expanded.

V: TRBV7-9
J: TRBJ1-2
D: -
size: -
CDR3: CASSLDRAINYGYTF
DNA: TGTGCCAGCAGCTTAGACAGGGCGATAAACTATGGCTACACCTTC

V: TRBV6-1
J: TRBJ2-3
D: -
size: -
CDR3: CASSELDTQYF
DNA: TGTGCCAGCAGTGAATTGGATACGCAGTATTTT

V: TRBV7-2
J: TRBJ1-1
D: -
size: -
CDR3: CASSLAGGRDTEAFF
DNA: TGTGCCAGCAGCTTAGCGGGGGGGCGCGACACTGAAGCTTTCTTT

V: TRBV10-3
J: TRBJ2-7
D: TRBD1
size: -
CDR3: CAIGGQGDYYEQYF
DNA: TGTGCCATCGGAGGACAGGGGGATTACTACGAGCAGTACTTC

V: TRBV10-2
J: TRBJ2-5
D: TRBD1
size: -
CDR3: CASNSQGAGETQYF
DNA: TGCGCCAGCAACTCCCAGGGGGCGGGGGAGACCCAGTACTTC

V: TRBV7-8
J: TRBJ2-5
D: TRBD2
size: -
CDR3: CASSPVASGGVHQETQYF
DNA: TGTGCCAGCAGCCCCGTGGCTAGCGGGGGGGTACACCAAGAGACCCAGTACTTC

V: TRBV30
J: TRBJ2-5
D: -
size: -
CDR3: CAWNWGGETQYF
DNA: TGTGCCTGGAATTGGGGTGGGGAGACCCAGTACTTC

V: TRBV6-1
J: TRBJ1-2
D: -
size: -
CDR3: CASSIFWGDGYTF
DNA: TGTGCCAGCAGCATCTTCTGGGGGGATGGCTACACCTTC

V: TRBV10-3
J: TRBJ1-1
D: TRBD1
size: -
CDR3: CAIRGDRAHNTEAFF
DNA: TGTGCCATCAGGGGTGACAGGGCCCATAACACTGAAGCTTTCTTT

V: TRBV4-1
J: TRBJ1-1
D: -
size: -
CDR3: CASSQVSGPEAFF
DNA: TGCGCCAGCAGCCAAGTCTCGGGGCCTGAAGCTTTCTTT

V: TRBV5-1
J: TRBJ2-5
D: -
size: -
CDR3: CASSLRTDQETQYF
DNA: TGCGCCAGCTCCCTTAGGACAGATCAAGAGACCCAGTACTTC

V: TRBV28
J: TRBJ1-6
D: -
size: -
CDR3: CASSLEARGRPLHF
DNA: TGTGCCAGCAGTTTAGAGGCTCGGGGACGACCCCTCCACTTT

V: TRBV29-1
J: TRBJ2-1
D: -
size: -
CDR3: CSVVAGSRSYNEQFF
DNA: TGCAGCGTTGTGGCAGGGAGTAGGTCCTACAATGAGCAGTTCTTC

V: TRBV6-4
J: TRBJ2-2
D: TRBD2
size: -
CDR3: CASSDSGREPTGELFF
DNA: TGTGCCAGCAGTGACTCAGGGAGGGAACCAACCGGGGAGCTGTTTTTT

V: TRBV5-1
J: TRBJ1-1
D: TRBD1
size: -
CDR3: CASGGEQGSNTEAFF
DNA: TGCGCCAGCGGAGGCGAACAGGGGAGTAACACTGAAGCTTTCTTT

V: TRBV5-1
J: TRBJ2-5
D: -
size: -
CDR3: CASSPGISTFGETQYF
DNA: TGCGCCAGCAGCCCCGGAATATCCACGTTTGGCGAGACCCAGTACTTC

V: TRBV18
J: TRBJ1-5
D: -
size: once
CDR3: CASSRIHNQPQHF
DNA: TGTGCCAGCTCACGAATCCATAATCAGCCCCAGCATTTT